This TCR beta chain appears in the sequencing data of a study of CXCR4 blockade with PD-1 therapy in pancreatic cancer (dated by TCRdb to between 2017 and 2020). As for the study more broadly: The study analyzed resected pancreatic ductal adenocarcinoma using both multiplex immunohistochemistry and TCRbeta immunosequencing, alongside ex vivo slice culture that tested PD-1 and CXCR4 blockade. To assess intratumoral heterogeneity, two geographically distinct regions from each of roughly 6 tumors were TCR-sequenced. Here is what the overall study found, with its caveats: Because only TCRbeta chains were sequenced, true antigen-specificity overlap among the convergent dominant clones remained unconfirmed, awaiting paired alpha-beta single-cell sequencing. Tumors showed clonal expansion, with mean productive clonality approximately 0.14 versus 0.053 in healthy blood, but clonality did not correlate with survival. A strong correlation was found between amino acid clone frequency and the number of distinct nucleotide rearrangements encoding each amino acid clone, suggesting convergent selection by common tumor antigens.

None of the patients whose archived tumor blocks were used had received neoadjuvant therapy prior to resection. In the preserved-tissue arm of the study, 30 to 35 surgical resection samples from over 20 previously untreated pancreatic ductal adenocarcinoma patients were used. For the resection arm, ten 5-micron curls of FFPE tumor adjacent to the multiplex immunohistochemistry slide were used for DNA extraction. For this chain, trimming is 3 bases at the V end and 9 bases at the J end, and the number of junction bases without a gene match is 9. From a lookup of the germline V gene (reference sequence), CDR1 and CDR2 are LNHDA and SQIVND. Spanning cysteine to phenylalanine, the CDR3 consists of 15 amino acids. Just CDR3 DNA is preserved here, 45 bases in frame from base 1. This clone was observed a few times. Its antigen remains undetermined. Per-base qualities were not stored, and no clone one base away is much larger.

TCRbeta CDR3 regions were immunosequenced from extracted DNA using the immunoSEQ Assay at Adaptive Biotechnologies. Per the source publication's procedure: To measure the absolute abundance of each unique TCRbeta CDR3, the sequences were collapsed and filtered. Clonality was calculated as 1 minus Pielou's evenness, using only productive in-frame rearrangements. For regional overlap, the top 100 nucleotide rearrangements were followed across paired samples, and the Morisita index was used to compare paired samples against unrelated samples. The immunoSEQ Rearrangement Details tool was used to assess whether nucleotide rearrangements converged onto identical amino acid sequences. TCRdb mirrors the immuneACCESS table, restricted to in-frame sequences. Some clones are absent from its copies; in checked studies, under half trace to an unresolved V gene, and the reason for the others is unknown. V and J calls and clone size are copied from that table; D and trimming were computed from the DNA. Present in this sample are just under 6,000 clones, 35% to 40% of which were seen just once. Around 13% of the sample is held by the ten biggest clonotypes.

Specimen: tumor tissue. This receptor was identified in a human donor with pancreatic ductal adenocarcinoma. The rearrangement joined TRBV19 to TRBJ2-1, and 9 junctional nucleotides match TRBD2. CDR3 reads: CASSMVAGANSEQFF. The DNA reads TGTGCCAGTAGTATGGTAGCGGGAGCTAATAGTGAGCAGTTCTTC.